This T cell receptor (beta chain) was found in a study of CD8+ T cells in alopecia areata (dated by TCRdb to the late 2010s). Background on the whole study: The treated patients took part in an open-label pilot trial in which moderate-to-severe alopecia areata was treated with oral tofacitinib at 5 to 10 mg twice daily. On the human side, TCRbeta sequencing was run on scalp tissue and on sorted CD4+ and CD8+ peripheral blood T cells from healthy controls and from alopecia areata patients with either patchy or totalis/universalis disease. For the treated patients, the SALT score, which quantifies what percentage of scalp surface area is affected, served as the measure of disease severity. The RNA source kit depended on sample type: the PAXgene miRNA kit for fixed scalp, the miRNeasy kit for PBMCs, and the RNeasy kit for mouse skin. Clonality in the scalp was compared among normal scalp (n=4), patchy alopecia areata scalp (n=8), and alopecia totalis/universalis scalp (n=8). Tofacitinib was administered for 6 to 18 months, and 6 months of follow-up off drug were then conducted to assess delayed response and recurrence. immunoSEQ multiplex PCR using 35 Vbeta forward primers and 13 Jbeta reverse primers was used to amplify TCRbeta CDR3 regions. Patients on tofacitinib were biopsied at baseline and after 4 and 24 weeks of treatment, and several of the patients also had a later scalp biopsy. In both human patients and the C3H/HeJ mouse model, the study applied high-throughput TCRbeta sequencing to look at T cell clonal expansion in alopecia areata.

The research as a whole found: Because the treated cohort was small and had only one nonresponder, larger studies are needed to examine links between baseline CD8+ expansion and response. Compared with normal scalp, lesional scalp, particularly in alopecia totalis/universalis, had higher clonality and more expanded CD8+ clones, which suggests antigenic drive. Resident alphabeta T cells in normal human skin are also sequenced, complicating scalp TCR repertoire analysis, unlike mouse skin dominated by gammadelta T cells. During tofacitinib treatment, many expanded lesional clones stuck around in both scalp and blood, and this persistence may partly explain why relapse happens after treatment is stopped. With tofacitinib, both scalp clonality and the number of expanded CD8+ clones among the top 100 scalp clones went down significantly. TCR sequences shared between patients were less clear than in mice, possibly partly because of HLA diversity in the patient population.

Libraries were prepared through the immunoSEQ multiplex PCR assay. RNA was extracted from all samples and reverse transcribed into cDNA, which served as template for TCR sequencing. SuperScript III was used for first-strand cDNA synthesis, primed with a 2:1 mix of oligo-dT and random hexamers. A synthetic immune receptor repertoire was used to assess amplification bias, and residual bias was removed computationally. The study's processing was this. Raw reads were preprocessed for error removal, and CDR3 was defined according to IMGT conventions as running from the conserved cysteine to phenylalanine. Clonality was computed by normalizing Shannon entropy by log2 of the number of productive unique TCRs and subtracting the result from 1. Whether scalp clones were CD4 or CD8 was inferred by matching scalp TCRbeta sequences against CD4 and CD8 repertoires sorted from blood. The table was pulled from immuneACCESS by TCRdb, which kept in-frame rearrangements only. Such tables lose some clones; where checked, under half of the loss comes from unresolved V genes, and the rest has no known cause. That table is the source of V, J and clone size, and D and trimming were worked out from the DNA. Recorded for this sample are over 95,000 clones; 56% of them occurred a single time. The ten largest clonotypes hold about 3.3% of the sample.

A few counts support this clone. The specificity of this receptor is unknown. No base qualities exist here, and no much larger clone lies one base off it. Reading the germline V gene gives CDR1 SQVTM and CDR2 ANQGSEA. Reading from cysteine to phenylalanine, the CDR3 counts 11 amino acids. Solely the CDR3 DNA is kept, with 33 bases framed from the first base. Sample time point, as interpreted from the label and publication: 20 to 30 weeks on oral tofacitinib. In light of the paper, this sample's treatment or condition label describes: oral pan-JAK inhibitor, 5-10 mg twice daily. Lesional scalp punch biopsies and peripheral blood were obtained from alopecia areata patients. PBMCs were separated by density centrifugation and stained for CD3, CD4 and CD8, after which CD4+ and CD8+ T cells were sorted on a FACSAria.

The rearrangement joined TRBV29-1 to TRBJ2-2, and possibly TRBD2, on 6 matching bases. The sample here was CD4+ T cells sorted from blood, taken at week 24, from a patient treated with tofacitinib. The source of this sequence is a human donor with alopecia areata. This receptor has the CDR3 CWGEFNGELFF. The DNA sequence reads TGCTGGGGGGAATTCAACGGGGAGCTGTTTTTT.